The T cell receptor (beta chain) under discussion was sequenced for a study of control samples from healthy donors and cancer patients. V was trimmed by 0 bases and J by 2 bases, leaving 7 bases between them. The CDR3 is 14 amino acids. Germline-derived CDR1 and CDR2 are SGDLS and YYNGEE. The assay was immunoSEQ multiplex PCR, and TCRdb's table has in-frame clones only and misses some. Counted here are about 150,000 clones, about 91% occurring once; the ten biggest clones make up approximately 1.7%. This clone was observed a single time. The TCR was taken from a man aged 18-30 years in good health. The chain is built from TRBV9 and TRBJ2-3, with a tentative D call TRBD1 (5 bases). The sequencing input was blood. CDR3 in amino acids: CASSVGRATDTQYF. The CDR3 nucleotides are TGTGCCAGCAGCGTAGGCAGGGCCACAGATACGCAGTATTTT.